The clone carrying this T cell receptor (beta chain) is a singleton in its sample. Its target is unknown. The V end was cut by 7 bases, the J end by 0 bases, with 12 bases between. CDR1 and CDR2 (germline): LNHDA, SQIVND (reference sequence). The CDR3 contains 14 residues. This entry comes from a study of shared clonotypes between healthy human individuals. The wider study: With ages of 18 to 49, the donors were two women and three men. Three plates each covered CD4 naive and memory; CD8 naive two, CD8 memory one. Findings and limits, study-wide: The small donor group covered limited genetic and exposure diversity.

Measured with immunoSEQ multiplex PCR; TCRdb has only the in-frame clones, and not every one. The sample has millions of clones, roughly 92% seen once. This chain connects TRBV19 to TRBJ1-1; D ambiguous. The receptor was derived from a man aged 18 to 29 in good health. The specimen sequenced was naive CD4+ T cells sorted from blood. Subset described: CD45RA+ positively selected. This CDR3 reads CASTGFRVNTEAFF. The CDR3 DNA follows: TGTGCCAGTACAGGATTTAGGGTGAACACTGAAGCTTTCTTT.